Shown below are 21 T cell receptor beta chains from a single sample sequenced in a study of technical replicates of blood from several donors. Some clones are missing from TCRdb's copy, which holds only in-frame ones; the method was immunoSEQ multiplex PCR. Here the sample spans 65,000 to 85,000 clones, around 96% being singletons. The sequenced sample was T cells isolated from PBMCs. The receptor set was obtained from a human donor in good health.

The CDR3 DNA is TGTGCCTGGAGCGGGACAGGGGTTGACGGCTACACCTTC. Residues: CAWSGTGVDGYTF. The gene calls are TRBV30 and TRBJ1-2; TRBD1 matches 10 bases. Germline V lookup: CDR1 GTSNPN, CDR2 SVGIG (reference sequence). V shed 3 bases and J 8 bases; nucleotides not matched to a gene: 6. The CDR3 is made up of 13 amino acids.

The chain couples TRBV5-1 to TRBJ2-2, with 10 nucleotides matching TRBD2. J was trimmed by 7 bases and V by 5 bases; bases with no gene match: 8. The CDR3 totals 15 residues. Germline lookup yields CDR1 SGHRS and CDR2 YFSETQ. The DNA of the CDR3 is TGCGCCAGCAGACAATCTAGCGGGAGCGGCGGGGAGCTGTTTTTT. It translates to CASRQSSGSGGELFF.

V and J are TRBV7-2 and TRBJ1-2; 10 bases agree with TRBD1. The CDR3 has 15 residues. Germline V gene data show CDR1 as SGHTA and CDR2 as FQGNSA. J gave up 4 bases and V 5 bases, and 7 bases lay outside the gene matches. CDR3 amino acids: CASSKRQGAGYGYTF. The CDR3 nucleotides read TGTGCCAGCAGCAAGAGACAGGGGGCAGGCTATGGCTACACCTTC.

The V gene is TRBV10-3, the J gene TRBJ2-3; maybe TRBD2 (5 bases). This CDR3 has 17 residues. Per germline, CDR1 ENHRY and CDR2 SYGVKD. Trimming left V 0 bases short and J 2 bases short, with 15 bases between. CDR3: CAISESPFGGLTDTQYF. The CDR3 bases are TGTGCCATCAGTGAGTCCCCTTTTGGAGGTCTCACAGATACGCAGTATTTT.

This chain connects TRBV5-1 to TRBJ2-7; tentatively, D is TRBD2 (6 bases). The V and J ends lost 0 bases and 5 bases respectively, with 18 bases between them. The CDR3 is made up of 16 amino acids. Germline V CDR1 and CDR2: SGHRS, YFSETQ. The CDR3 DNA reads TGCGCCAGCAGCTTGGTGGCCCGGGGTAGCGGTAACGAGCAGTACTTC. This encodes CASSLVARGSGNEQYF.

The chain has TRBV19 and TRBJ2-7; D ambiguous. The CDR3 runs to 12 residues. The ends were cut back, 5 bases at V and 4 bases at J, with 9 bases in the middle. CDR1 is LNHDA and CDR2 is SQIVND in the germline V gene (reference sequence). The CDR3 region has the DNA TGTGCCAGTAGTGAAAACAGTTACGAGCAGTACTTC. Translating it yields CASSENSYEQYF.

The chain has TRBV4-3 and TRBJ1-1; D remains unclear. Germline V CDR1 and CDR2: LGHNA, YSLEER. V lost 2 bases and J lost 3, with 10 bases in between. The CDR3 has 14 amino acids. The CDR3, as DNA: TGCGCCAGCAGCCAAAGTTGGGCAGACACTGAAGCTTTCTTT. This encodes CASSQSWADTEAFF.

This clone has just one count. V gene TRBV5-1 combines with J gene TRBJ2-1, with a possible D match to TRBD1 (5 bases). Trimming left V 4 bases short and J 4 bases short, with 18 bases between. CDR1 SGHRS and CDR2 YFSETQ come from the germline V gene. The CDR3 is 16 residues long. CDR3 residues: CASSPRRQSAYNEQFF. DNA for the CDR3: TGCGCCAGCAGCCCCCGGCGACAGTCCGCGTACAATGAGCAGTTCTTC.

The V call is TRBV6-5, the J call TRBJ1-1; D not certain. There are 14 residues in the CDR3. Between the trimmed V and J ends, which lost 4 bases and 1 base, there was a span of 10 bases. Looked up from germline, CDR1 is MNHEY and CDR2 is SVGAGI. CDR3: CASSFGRGNTEAFF. CDR3 nucleotides: TGTGCCAGCAGTTTCGGCAGAGGGAACACTGAAGCTTTCTTT.

The chain is built from TRBV7-2 and TRBJ1-2; unclear D gene. This CDR3 has 11 amino acids. The V gene's germline CDR1 is SGHTA and CDR2 FQGNSA. V lost 1 base and J 5 bases, leaving 2 bases between the germline ends. The CDR3 here is CASSLVYGYTF. The CDR3 DNA follows: TGTGCCAGCAGCTTAGTATATGGCTACACCTTC.

The chain uses TRBV27 and TRBJ2-1; D unresolved. From germline, CDR1 is MNHEY and CDR2 SMNVEV (reference sequence). Trimming cost V 6 bases and J 8 bases, with 17 bases left between them. This CDR3 has 14 amino acids. CDR3 coding DNA: TGTGCCAGCAGCCGAATAGCAACCTTGGATGAGCAGTTCTTC. This translates into CASSRIATLDEQFF.

This chain joins TRBV27 and TRBJ1-5, with a weak D call TRBD1 (6 bases). Germline V gene data show CDR1 as MNHEY and CDR2 as SMNVEV (reference sequence). Trimming removed 6 bases from V and 4 bases from J, with 16 bases in between. The length of the CDR3 is 15 residues. The CDR3 region has the DNA TGTGCCAGCAGCCCAGGGGCGAGCGGAAATCAGCCCCAGCATTTT. Residues: CASSPGASGNQPQHF.

The chain carries TRBV5-6 and TRBJ1-2; 8 nucleotides agree with TRBD1. CDR3 length: 15 amino acids. Germline lookup yields CDR1 SGHDT and CDR2 YYEEEE. The junction had 8 bases not matched to a gene; V was cut back by 0 bases and J by 7 bases. The CDR3 loop reads CASSLGQTGDSGYTF. CDR3 in DNA: TGTGCCAGCAGCTTGGGGCAGACAGGGGACAGTGGCTACACCTTC.

The rearrangement uses TRBV4-2 and TRBJ2-2; no reliable D call. Germline loops: CDR1 LGHNA, CDR2 YNFKEQ. V lost 2 bases and J lost 1, with 5 bases in between. The CDR3 is made up of 14 amino acids. Here the CDR3 reads CASSQIQNTGELFF. The CDR3 DNA follows: TGTGCCAGCAGCCAAATACAGAACACCGGGGAGCTGTTTTTT.

The table lists this clone with a count of one. This chain connects TRBV9 to TRBJ2-2, with 11 bases lining up with TRBD2. The CDR3 is made up of 22 amino acids. After removal of 3 bases from V and 3 bases from J, the junction contained 22 bases not matched to a gene. Germline V CDR1 and CDR2: SGDLS, YYNGEE. The CDR3 sequence is CASSGSRWAGGLLAGDTGELFF. In DNA, the CDR3 is TGTGCCAGCAGCGGATCCCGTTGGGCAGGGGGCCTACTAGCGGGAGACACCGGGGAGCTGTTTTTT.

This chain links TRBV18 with TRBJ1-5; 9 bases are a match to TRBD1. The CDR3 runs to 15 residues. With 2 bases clipped from V and 4 bases from J, the junction kept 3 bases outside the gene matches. CDR1 is KGHSH, CDR2 LQKENI, per germline. The CDR3 reads CASSPGDRENQPQHF. The CDR3 region has the DNA TGTGCCAGCTCACCAGGGGACAGGGAGAATCAGCCCCAGCATTTT.

The V and J genes are TRBV4-3 and TRBJ2-1, with D possibly TRBD2 on 5 matching bases. The ends were cut back, 3 bases at V and 11 bases at J, with 20 bases in the middle. The CDR3 spans 15 residues. In germline, CDR1 is LGHNA, CDR2 YSLEER. CDR3 in amino acids: CASSHPRGMGVQQFF. The CDR3 bases are TGCGCCAGCAGCCATCCCCGAGGAATGGGAGTCCAGCAGTTCTTC.

The chain couples TRBV6-1 to TRBJ1-2, with a possible D match to TRBD1 (6 bases). Germline V lookup: CDR1 MNHNS, CDR2 SASEGT. There are 13 residues in the CDR3. V dropped 5 bases and J dropped 4 bases, with 11 bases sitting between them. Written as DNA, the CDR3 is TGTGCCAGCAGTCAGGGGTACGGCTATGGCTACACCTTC. Residues: CASSQGYGYGYTF.

The chain couples TRBV9 to TRBJ1-1; D is unresolved. With 3 bases removed from V and 0 bases from J, the gap between germline ends came to 6 bases. The V gene's germline CDR1 is SGDLS and CDR2 YYNGEE. The CDR3 runs to 13 residues. CDR3 coding DNA: TGTGCCAGCAGCGCGTACATGAACACTGAAGCTTTCTTT. Protein: CASSAYMNTEAFF.

The genes are TRBV7-6 and TRBJ2-7; 9 positions agree with TRBD1. In germline, CDR1 is SGHVS, CDR2 FNYEAQ. V was pared by 0 bases and J by 5 bases, with 5 bases of the junction left unmatched. This CDR3 has 15 residues. The CDR3 is CASSLARTGVHEQYF. In nucleotides, the CDR3 is TGTGCCAGCAGCTTAGCAAGGACAGGGGTCCACGAGCAGTACTTC. Filled out from reference TRBV7-6 and TRBJ2-7, the complete variable domain reads GAGVSQSPRYKVTKRGQDVALRCDPISGHVSLYWYRQALGQGPEFLTYFNYEAQQDKSGLPNDRFSAERPEGSISTLTIQRTEQRDSAMYRCASSLARTGVHEQYFGPGTRLTVT.

The chain is built from TRBV6-5 and TRBJ2-1; the match to TRBD1 covers 7 bases. The V and J ends lost 9 bases and 4 bases, in that order; junction bases with no gene match: 9. The germline V gene encodes CDR1 MNHEY and CDR2 SVGAGI. This CDR3 is built from 14 residues. The CDR3, as DNA: TGTGCCAGTCGGTTAGGGGGCGAATACAATGAGCAGTTCTTC. The encoded protein is CASRLGGEYNEQFF.